One and the same sample provided the 30 T cell receptor beta chains below, sequenced in a study of cytomegalovirus exposure and HLA in healthy donors (dated by TCRdb to 2015 to 2018). To prepare the library, the immunoSEQ multiplex PCR assay was applied. The multiplex PCR relied on a mix of 60 forward primers for TCR Vbeta segments and 13 reverse primers for TCR Jbeta segments. Entries here come from immuneACCESS through TCRdb and include only in-frame sequences with V and J called. Some clones fail to appear in such tables; in the studies checked, an unresolved V gene covers under half of the shortfall, and the cause of the remainder is unknown. The sample table shows about 200,000 clones, and 79% are seen once. Of the sample, around 1.7% falls within the top ten clones. Specimen: PBMCs. The receptor set was obtained from a man in his fifties or sixties in good health and CMV-seronegative.

The chain is built from TRBV6-5 and TRBJ2-4, with 7 bases aligning to TRBD1. The CDR3 loop spans 13 amino acids. With V trimmed by 6 bases and J by 6 bases, 5 bases remained unmatched. CDR1 MNHEY and CDR2 SVGAGI come from the germline V gene. The CDR3 here is CASSGDRLNIQYF. The DNA for the CDR3 is TGTGCCAGCAGCGGGGACAGACTAAACATTCAGTACTTC.

J is TRBJ1-1 and V is TRBV2; a possible D gene is TRBD1 (6 bases). Germline assignment: CDR1 SNHLY and CDR2 FYNNEI. CDR3 length: 14 amino acids. V gave up 6 bases and J gave up 4 bases, with 15 bases separating them. CDR3 sequence: CASRRTDRVTEAFF. For the CDR3, the DNA is TGTGCCAGCAGAAGGACAGATCGAGTCACTGAAGCTTTCTTT. Looking up the rest from reference TRBV2 and TRBJ1-1 gives the full variable domain: EPEVTQTPSHQVTQMGQEVILRCVPISNHLYFYWYRQILGQKVEFLVSFYNNEISEKSEIFDDQFSVERPDGSNFTLKIRSTKLEDSAMYFCASRRTDRVTEAFFGQGTRLTVV.

The chain combines TRBV5-1 with TRBJ2-1, with D possibly matching TRBD1 (6 bases). Germline lookup yields CDR1 SGHRS and CDR2 YFSETQ. V was shortened by 4 bases and J by 0 bases, with 11 bases between the two germline ends. The CDR3 totals 15 residues. The CDR3 sequence: CASSLVGASYNEQFF. The DNA of the CDR3 is TGCGCCAGCAGCCTGGTGGGGGCCTCCTACAATGAGCAGTTCTTC.

V and J are TRBV25-1 and TRBJ1-2; 7 nucleotides match TRBD1. Germline V gene sequence: CDR1 MGHDK, CDR2 SYGVNS. Unmatched junction bases numbered 8, after V lost 0 bases and J lost 4 bases. CDR3 length equals 16 residues. The CDR3 reads CASSEYLDRNRYGYTF. The CDR3 bases are TGTGCCAGCAGTGAATACCTGGACAGGAACCGCTATGGCTACACCTTC.

In this sample, this clone turned up once. This chain connects TRBV6-5 to TRBJ2-7; 7 bases align to TRBD1. V dropped 4 bases and J dropped 0; count of bases not matched to a gene: 3. From germline, CDR1 is MNHEY and CDR2 SVGAGI. The CDR3 loop spans 14 amino acids. The DNA of the CDR3 is TGTGCCAGCAGTTTGACAGGGAGCTCCTACGAGCAGTACTTC. Translated: CASSLTGSSYEQYF.

The chain is built from TRBV13 and TRBJ2-1, with D maybe TRBD2 (6 bases). The CDR3 totals 16 residues. Germline CDR1 PRHDT, CDR2 FYEKMQ (reference sequence). V lost 5 bases, J lost 4 bases, and 18 bases lay in between. The DNA of the CDR3 is TGTGCCAGCAGCCCTGGGGGAGCGGGTATGTACAATGAGCAGTTCTTC. This gives the protein CASSPGGAGMYNEQFF.

This chain connects TRBV6-4 to TRBJ2-2, with TRBD1 identical over 7 bases. Germline values: CDR1 MRHNA, CDR2 SNTAGT. V dropped 11 bases and J dropped 0; count of bases not matched to a gene: 12. There are 16 residues in the CDR3. CDR3: CARYCHRGPNTGELFF. The CDR3 bases are TGTGCCCGATATTGTCACAGGGGCCCGAACACCGGGGAGCTGTTTTTT.

CDR3 region: CASRPPGNQPQHF. The CDR3 coding sequence is TGTGCCAGCAGACCCCCAGGGAATCAGCCCCAGCATTTT. This chain links TRBV27 with TRBJ1-5; D is possibly TRBD1 (5 bases). Per germline, CDR1 MNHEY and CDR2 SMNVEV (reference sequence). The CDR3 spans 13 residues. V lost 6 bases, J lost 4 bases, and 10 bases lay in between.

The chain uses TRBV5-4 and TRBJ2-5; D possibly corresponds to TRBD1 (6 bases). The V gene's germline CDR1 is SGHNT and CDR2 YYREEE (reference sequence). The CDR3 consists of 13 residues. The germline V and J ends were trimmed by 5 bases and 2 bases, with 10 bases remaining between them. The CDR3 reads CASRHRDQETQYF. In DNA form, the CDR3 reads TGTGCCAGCAGACACAGGGATCAAGAGACCCAGTACTTC.

This clone was observed a few times. The rearrangement links TRBV18 to TRBJ2-7, with 9 bases that match TRBD1. This CDR3 is 14 amino acids long. The V gene's germline CDR1 is KGHSH and CDR2 LQKENI. Unmatched junction bases numbered 7, after V lost 5 bases and J lost 5 bases. CDR3 in DNA: TGTGCCAGCTCAGAATCGGGACAGGGTCACGAGCAGTACTTC. This codes for CASSESGQGHEQYF. Variable domain in full (rest from reference TRBV18 and TRBJ2-7): NAGVMQNPRHLVRRRGQEARLRCSPMKGHSHVYWYRQLPEEGLKFMVYLQKENIIDESGMPKERFSAEFPKEGPSILRIQQVVRGDSAAYFCASSESGQGHEQYFGPGTRLTVT.

The rearrangement uses TRBV28 and TRBJ2-3; 9 bases map to TRBD1. V lost 5 bases to trimming and J lost 1 base; unmatched junction nucleotides: 7. Germline V gene lookup returns CDR1 MDHEN and CDR2 SYDVKM. There are 16 residues in the CDR3. The CDR3 DNA is TGTGCCAGCAGTCCAAAGACAGGGGGGGGCACAGATACGCAGTATTTT. Its translation: CASSPKTGGGTDTQYF.

The V call is TRBV28, the J call TRBJ1-2, with a tentative D call TRBD1 (6 bases). V lost 5 bases to trimming and J lost 2 bases, with 15 bases between them. The CDR3 length is 15 residues. Germline assignment: CDR1 MDHEN and CDR2 SYDVKM. CDR3 coding DNA: TGTGCCAGCAGTCCCTCGGGGGGGGCAAACTATGGCTACACCTTC. Residues: CASSPSGGANYGYTF.

This clone was seen more than once but under ten times. The chain links TRBV5-1 to TRBJ1-1; possible D gene TRBD1, 6 bases. V lost 3 bases, J lost 1 base, and 10 bases lay in between. Germline V lookup: CDR1 SGHRS, CDR2 YFSETQ. The CDR3 length is 14 residues. CDR3: CASSSQGPNTEAFF. In nucleotides, the CDR3 is TGCGCCAGCAGCTCACAGGGCCCGAACACTGAAGCTTTCTTT.

In the case of this clone: The sample has other DNA sequences that encode this CDR3 too. The chain combines TRBV27 with TRBJ2-7, with 9 bases lining up with TRBD1. There are 14 residues in the CDR3. The V segment lost 2 bases and the J segment 4 bases; nucleotides outside the gene matches: 3. Germline V gene data show CDR1 as MNHEY and CDR2 as SMNVEV (reference sequence). CDR3 bases: TGTGCCAGCAGTTTAACAGGGGGCGTGTACGAGCAGTACTTC. Translated, it gives CASSLTGGVYEQYF.

The chain combines TRBV27 with TRBJ2-7, with TRBD1 matching 8 bases. V shed 0 bases and J 5 bases; nucleotides not matched to a gene: 6. Germline lookup yields CDR1 MNHEY and CDR2 SMNVEV (reference sequence). This CDR3 contains 15 residues. For the CDR3, the DNA is TGTGCCAGCAGTTTATCCCGGACAGGGAAAAACGAGCAGTACTTC. Translating it yields CASSLSRTGKNEQYF.

The chain carries TRBV11-1 and TRBJ1-1, with D possibly being TRBD1 (5 bases). The V gene lost 2 bases and the J gene lost 1 base, with 11 bases spanning the gap. Germline V gene lookup returns CDR1 SGHAT and CDR2 FQDESV (reference sequence). This CDR3 spans 15 amino acids. The CDR3: CASSLRGRANTEAFF. CDR3 nucleotide sequence: TGTGCCAGCAGCTTACGGGGGAGGGCGAACACTGAAGCTTTCTTT. Full variable domain (rest looked up from reference TRBV11-1 and TRBJ1-1): EAEVAQSPRYKITEKSQAVAFWCDPISGHATLYWYRQILGQGPELLVQFQDESVVDDSQLPKDRFSAERLKGVDSTLKIQPAELGDSAMYLCASSLRGRANTEAFFGQGTRLTVV.

Here the CDR3 DNA reads TGTGCCAGCAGCCCAGAGGGTCACCCAGAAGCTTTCTTT. Its protein is CASSPEGHPEAFF. V usage is TRBV5-4 and J usage is TRBJ1-1; D is uncertain. There are 13 residues in the CDR3. The ends were cut back, 4 bases at V and 8 bases at J, with 15 bases in the middle. Germline CDR1 reads SGHNT; CDR2 reads YYREEE (reference sequence).

In regard to this clone: Germline and junction disagree at one end, which may indicate a read error. The rearrangement uses TRBV7-9 and TRBJ1-3; D unclear. CDR1 is SEHNR, CDR2 FQNEAQ, per germline (reference sequence). This CDR3 is 12 amino acids long. This chain's CDR3 is CASSLAREPGNF. Written as DNA, the CDR3 is TGTGCCAGCAGCTTAGCGAGAGAACCGGGGAATTTT.

The rearrangement uses TRBV9 and TRBJ2-7; 7 bases map to TRBD2. The CDR3 length is 14 residues. With 7 bases clipped from V and 4 bases from J, the junction kept 11 bases outside the gene matches. In germline, CDR1 is SGDLS, CDR2 YYNGEE. Here the CDR3 DNA reads TGTGCCAGCTCGGCGGGAGCGGGGAGTTACGAGCAGTACTTC. Translation gives CASSAGAGSYEQYF.

This rearrangement joins TRBV5-4 to TRBJ1-5, with a weak D call TRBD1 (5 bases). Germline-derived CDR1 and CDR2 are SGHNT and YYREEE (reference sequence). V lost 4 bases, J lost 0 bases, and 11 bases lay in between. This CDR3 has 15 amino acids. The CDR3 is CASSKGTDSNQPQHF. In nucleotides, the CDR3 is TGTGCCAGCAGCAAAGGGACTGATAGCAATCAGCCCCAGCATTTT.

The V call is TRBV15, the J call TRBJ2-7; D gene ambiguous. The CDR3 length is 12 residues. With 5 bases removed from V and 6 bases from J, the gap between germline ends came to 11 bases. CDR1 LNHNV and CDR2 YYDKDF come from the germline V gene (reference sequence). The CDR3 here is CATSFRNGEQYF. CDR3 DNA: TGTGCCACCAGCTTTAGAAACGGCGAGCAGTACTTC.

The chain links TRBV5-5 to TRBJ2-6, with TRBD1 identical over 7 bases. The CDR3 runs to 17 residues. The germline CDR1 and CDR2 sequences are SGHKS and YYEKEE (reference sequence). Trimming removed 7 bases from V and 3 bases from J; junction bases left unmatched: 13. The CDR3 region is CASGFPPGDSGANVLTF. CDR3 in DNA: TGTGCCAGCGGTTTCCCCCCAGGGGACAGTGGGGCCAACGTCCTGACTTTC.

The genes are TRBV9 and TRBJ2-3; the match to TRBD2 covers 12 bases. The V and J ends lost 3 bases and 5 bases, in that order; junction bases with no gene match: 7. Germline lookup yields CDR1 SGDLS and CDR2 YYNGEE. The CDR3 totals 16 residues. As DNA, the CDR3 is TGTGCCAGCAGCGCGAGGAGACTAGCGGGAGAAGATACGCAGTATTTT. This gives the protein CASSARRLAGEDTQYF.

This clone was counted only a few times. The chain carries TRBV4-1 and TRBJ2-1, with 9 bases lining up with TRBD2. The V and J ends lost 3 bases and 4 bases, in that order; junction bases with no gene match: 1. Germline CDR1 reads MGHRA; CDR2 reads YSYEKL. The length of the CDR3 is 14 residues. CDR3 coding DNA: TGCGCCAGCAGCCAGGCGGGAGGGTACAATGAGCAGTTCTTC. It yields the protein CASSQAGGYNEQFF.

The V gene is TRBV5-1, the J gene TRBJ2-1; 8 bases are a match to TRBD1. The CDR3 is made up of 15 amino acids. J gave up 5 bases and V 0 bases, and 4 bases lay outside the gene matches. Looked up from germline, CDR1 is SGHRS and CDR2 is YFSETQ. The CDR3 DNA sequence: TGCGCCAGCAGCTTGGGGGGACAGGCAAACAATGAGCAGTTCTTC. Amino acid sequence: CASSLGGQANNEQFF. Filled out from reference TRBV5-1 and TRBJ2-1, the complete variable domain reads KAGVTQTPRYLIKTRGQQVTLSCSPISGHRSVSWYQQTPGQGLQFLFEYFSETQRNKGNFPGRFSGRQFSNSRSEMNVSTLELGDSALYLCASSLGGQANNEQFFGPGTRLTVL.

This clone was found a few times. The chain is built from TRBV4-1 and TRBJ2-7, with 11 bases that match TRBD2. V gave up 2 bases and J gave up 3 bases; unmatched junction bases: 18. Germline CDR1 and CDR2: MGHRA and YSYEKL. This CDR3 region has 20 residues. The CDR3 sequence is CASSQSQRTSGLIGGYEQYF. CDR3 bases: TGCGCCAGCAGCCAATCACAGCGGACTAGCGGGCTAATCGGCGGCTACGAGCAGTACTTC.

The chain recombines TRBV5-1 with TRBJ2-7, with 8 bases matching TRBD1. Germline V gives CDR1 SGHRS, CDR2 YFSETQ. CDR3 length: 15 amino acids. Trimming cost V 4 bases and J 2 bases; bases outside gene matches: 8. For the CDR3, the DNA is TGCGCCAGCAGCCTAACCGGGACAGGAACCTACGAGCAGTACTTC. Translating it yields CASSLTGTGTYEQYF.

This rearrangement joins TRBV9 to TRBJ2-1, with 11 bases fitting TRBD2. Trimming removed 4 bases from V and 8 bases from J; junction bases left unmatched: 5. Germline V gives CDR1 SGDLS, CDR2 YYNGEE. This CDR3 spans 14 amino acids. This chain's CDR3 is CASSFSGRDDEQFF. The CDR3 nucleotides are TGTGCCAGCAGCTTTAGCGGGAGGGACGATGAGCAGTTCTTC.

The chain joins TRBV7-8 to TRBJ2-7; possible D gene TRBD1, 5 bases. This CDR3 comprises 15 residues. Germline V gene data show CDR1 as SGHVS and CDR2 as FQNEAQ. The V and J ends lost 5 bases and 4 bases respectively, with 18 bases between them. For the CDR3, the DNA is TGTGCCAGCAGCCGACCTTCAAGTTCAGGGTACGAGCAGTACTTC. Protein sequence: CASSRPSSSGYEQYF.

This chain uses TRBV25-1 with TRBJ2-3; TRBD2 matches at 13 bases. This CDR3 is 15 amino acids long. Germline lookup yields CDR1 MGHDK and CDR2 SYGVNS. V was clipped by 5 bases and J by 6 bases; unmatched bases: 5. Here the CDR3 DNA reads TGTGCCAGCAGTCTCACTAGCGGGAGGGCGGATACGCAGTATTTT. Its protein product is CASSLTSGRADTQYF.